The rows below give T cell receptor beta chains drawn from one sample of a study of T cells in Graves' hyperthyroidism and ophthalmopathy. TCRdb ran MiXCR on the multiplex PCR reads and lists one entry per CDR3 protein. The table shows about 400,000 distinct CDR3 sequences, with roughly an eighth occurring only once. Source material: blood. Source of these receptors: a young woman with Graves' hyperthyroidism. Both conserved end residues are part of each CDR3. The D gene is left open where the match is weak. For some rows the clone size is stated as once, few or many, or as a class when expanded; others skip it.

TRBV7-6,TRBJ1-2,TRBD1,few,CASSLSQTGDYGYTF,TGTGCCAGCAGCTTATCCCAGACAGGGGACTATGGCTACACCTTC
TRBV28,TRBJ2-1,NA,many,CASSLYGRASYNEQFF,TGTGCCAGCAGTTTATATGGGCGGGCGTCCTACAATGAGCAGTTCTTC
TRBV7-9,TRBJ2-3,TRBD2,NA,CASSRTSGRRGEPVDTQYF,TGTGCCAGCAGCCGTACTAGCGGGAGAAGGGGGGAGCCAGTCGATACGCAGTATTTT
TRBV18,TRBJ2-2,NA,many,CASSPPWGSNTGELFF,TGTGCCAGCTCACCACCCTGGGGATCGAACACCGGGGAGCTGTTTTTT
TRBV2,TRBJ2-1,TRBD2,NA,CASSEGLAGGWEQFF,TGTGCCAGCAGTGAAGGGTTAGCGGGGGGGTGGGAGCAGTTCTTC
TRBV12-3/TRBV12-4,TRBJ2-7,TRBD1,many,CASILGQGVGEQYF,TGTGCCAGCATCCTAGGACAGGGGGTTGGCGAGCAGTACTTC
TRBV7-2,TRBJ2-5,NA,many,CASSLVAGVETQYF,TGTGCCAGCAGCTTAGTAGCAGGGGTAGAGACCCAGTACTTC
TRBV30,TRBJ1-2,NA,few,CAWSILGYGGYTF,TGTGCCTGGAGTATATTGGGGTACGGCGGCTACACCTTC
TRBV20-1,TRBJ2-5,TRBD1,many,CSARGTGQETQYF,TGCAGTGCTAGGGGGACAGGGCAAGAGACCCAGTACTTC
TRBV10-1,TRBJ2-5,TRBD1,NA,CATSRDRGQETQYF,TGCGCCACCAGCCGGGACAGGGGCCAAGAGACCCAGTACTTC
TRBV6-5,TRBJ2-5,NA,few,CASSSSLTSTGETQYF,TGTGCCAGCAGTTCCTCCCTGACTTCTACAGGGGAGACCCAGTACTTC
TRBV4-3,TRBJ1-1,NA,NA,CASSQEINLNTEAFF,TGCGCCAGCAGCCAAGAGATAAACTTGAACACTGAAGCTTTCTTT
TRBV27,TRBJ1-5,TRBD1,many,CASSLEGANQPQHF,TGTGCCAGCAGTTTAGAGGGGGCCAATCAGCCCCAGCATTTT
TRBV7-2,TRBJ2-1,TRBD2,NA,CASIKTRAGGPYEQFF,TGTGCCAGCATCAAAACTCGAGCGGGAGGGCCTTATGAGCAGTTCTTC
TRBV18,TRBJ2-3,TRBD1,NA,CASSPTVGTAVYTDTQYF,TGTGCCAGCTCACCCACTGTTGGGACAGCTGTCTACACAGATACGCAGTATTTT
TRBV7-6,TRBJ1-2,NA,few,CASSTQGRGVYGYTF,TGTGCCAGCAGCACCCAAGGGAGAGGGGTATACGGCTACACCTTC
TRBV3-1,TRBJ2-7,TRBD2,few,CASSHQTRAGAGTYEQYF,TGTGCCAGCAGCCATCAAACTCGGGCGGGAGCTGGAACCTACGAGCAGTACTTC
TRBV2,TRBJ2-5,NA,many,CASSEARSRSETQYF,TGTGCCAGCAGTGAAGCAAGGTCGCGCTCTGAGACCCAGTACTTC
TRBV30,TRBJ1-1,NA,NA,CAWRGGGSMNTEAFF,TGTGCCTGGAGAGGAGGGGGATCAATGAACACTGAAGCTTTCTTT
TRBV3-1,TRBJ2-1,TRBD1,many,CASSPGTGWQFF,TGTGCCAGCAGCCCGGGGACAGGTTGGCAGTTCTTC